This TCR beta chain was found in a study of blood T cell repertoires in COVID-19 (dated by TCRdb to between 2020 and 2021). Context from the whole study: Collaborator samples came from the United States, Italy and Spain and covered acute and convalescent phases of COVID-19. The material from the prospective study consisted of cDNA or gDNA derived from T cells, B-cell-depleted T cells, or PBMCs. Subjects who had been exposed to COVID-19, were actively infected with it, or had recovered from it provided the deeply sampled blood TCRbeta repertoires that made up the dataset. A freely available public database, intended as a resource for researchers studying the immune response to SARS-CoV-2, is where the repertoires were released. The samples were drawn from two sources: the first 160 participants of the ongoing ImmuneRACE study, and some 1,300 subjects contributed by 6 global collaborators. Sample metadata almost always included a de-identified subject ID, COVID-19 status, age in years and sex. Where available, HLA class I and class II types were obtained from metadata supplied by the sample provider rather than from assay-based typing.

The CDR3 spans 13 residues, from the cysteine through the phenylalanine. The sequence is cut down to CDR3 DNA, 39 bases in frame from base 1. CDR1 and CDR2, per the germline V gene (reference sequence), are LGHDT and YNNKEL. V loses 5 bases, J loses 1 base, and the germline ends lie 8 bases apart. Study-level results and caveats: The amount of clinical and demographic metadata varied by source and participant and was provided uncurated.

As to this clone: Its antigen is unknown. Nothing much larger sits one base from this clone, and base qualities are not available.

Collaborating institutions collected whole blood in K2EDTA tubes following their own protocols. For TCRbeta analysis, collaborators shipped samples as frozen whole blood, isolated PBMCs, or DNA extracted from either of those sample types. TCRbeta CDR3 regions were amplified from genomic DNA by means of the immunoSEQ Assay, a bias-controlled multiplex PCR. The paper's processing steps were these. Within the assay, amplification of reference gene primers was used to estimate how many nucleated cells each sample contained. To quantify the absolute abundance of each unique TCRbeta CDR3 rearrangement, sequence reads were collapsed and filtered. Productive Simpson clonality was computed per sample as the square root of Simpson's diversity index over productive rearrangements. The source is immuneACCESS, and TCRdb retained only in-frame sequences with V and J called. Part of the clones is not carried over; for the studies checked, unresolved V genes explain less than half of this, and the remainder is unexplained. From that table come the V and J calls and clone size; the DNA was used to work out D and trimming. The sample data list roughly 140,000 clones, and 80% to 90% of these were observed just once. Roughly 15% of the sample is taken by the ten largest.

Sequenced sample: peripheral blood. The chain couples TRBV3-1 (or the pseudogene TRBV3-2) to TRBJ1-1; TRBD1 could be the D gene, as 6 bases match. This receptor was obtained from a woman aged 40 to 50 with acute or convalescent COVID-19. Here is the DNA: TGTGCCAGCAGCAAACAGGGGAACACTGAAGCTTTCTTT. Its product reads: CASSKQGNTEAFF.